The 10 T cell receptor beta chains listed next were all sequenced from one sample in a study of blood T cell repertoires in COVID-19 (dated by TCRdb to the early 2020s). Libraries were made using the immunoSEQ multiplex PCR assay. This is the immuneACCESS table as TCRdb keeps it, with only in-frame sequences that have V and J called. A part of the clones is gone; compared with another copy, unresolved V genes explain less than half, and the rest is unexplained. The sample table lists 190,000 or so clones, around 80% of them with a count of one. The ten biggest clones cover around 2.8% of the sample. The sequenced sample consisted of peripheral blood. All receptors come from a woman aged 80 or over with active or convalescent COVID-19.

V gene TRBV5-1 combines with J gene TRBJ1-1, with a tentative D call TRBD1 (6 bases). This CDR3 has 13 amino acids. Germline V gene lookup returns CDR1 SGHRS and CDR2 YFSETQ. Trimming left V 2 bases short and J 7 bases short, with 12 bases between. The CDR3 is CASSLLQGGEAFF. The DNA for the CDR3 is TGCGCCAGCAGCTTATTACAGGGCGGTGAAGCTTTCTTT.

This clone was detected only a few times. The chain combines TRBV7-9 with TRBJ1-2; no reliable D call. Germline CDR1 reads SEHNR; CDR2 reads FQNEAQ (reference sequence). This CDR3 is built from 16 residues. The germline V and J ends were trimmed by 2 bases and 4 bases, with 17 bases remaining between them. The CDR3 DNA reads TGTGCCAGCAGCTTATCTATCGGGGTGGAGTCCTATGGCTACACCTTC. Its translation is CASSLSIGVESYGYTF. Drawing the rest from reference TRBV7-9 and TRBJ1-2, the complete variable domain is DTGVSQNPRHKITKRGQNVTFRCDPISEHNRLYWYRQTLGQGPEFLTYFQNEAQLEKSRLLSDRFSAERPKGSFSTLEIQRTEQGDSAMYLCASSLSIGVESYGYTFGSGTRLTVV.

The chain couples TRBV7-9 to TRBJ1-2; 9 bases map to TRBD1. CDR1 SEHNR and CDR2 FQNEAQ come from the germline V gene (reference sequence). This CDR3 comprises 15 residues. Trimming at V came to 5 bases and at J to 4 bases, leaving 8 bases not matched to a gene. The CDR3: CASSTHRGRGYGYTF. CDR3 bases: TGTGCCAGCAGCACACACAGGGGGCGAGGCTATGGCTACACCTTC. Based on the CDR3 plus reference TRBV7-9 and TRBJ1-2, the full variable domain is DTGVSQNPRHKITKRGQNVTFRCDPISEHNRLYWYRQTLGQGPEFLTYFQNEAQLEKSRLLSDRFSAERPKGSFSTLEIQRTEQGDSAMYLCASSTHRGRGYGYTFGSGTRLTVV.

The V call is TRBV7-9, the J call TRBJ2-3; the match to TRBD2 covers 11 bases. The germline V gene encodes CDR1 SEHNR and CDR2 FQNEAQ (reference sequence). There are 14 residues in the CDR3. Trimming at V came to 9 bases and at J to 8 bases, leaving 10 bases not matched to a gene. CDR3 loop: CASRGLADQGTQYF. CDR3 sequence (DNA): TGTGCCAGTAGGGGACTAGCGGATCAGGGTACGCAGTATTTT.

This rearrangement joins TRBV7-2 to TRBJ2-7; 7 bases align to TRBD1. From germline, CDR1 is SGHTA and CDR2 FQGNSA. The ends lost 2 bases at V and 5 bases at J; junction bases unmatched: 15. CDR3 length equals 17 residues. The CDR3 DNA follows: TGTGCCAGCAGCTTACGGGTTTCGTGGACAACAGGGGACGAGCAGTACTTC. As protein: CASSLRVSWTTGDEQYF.

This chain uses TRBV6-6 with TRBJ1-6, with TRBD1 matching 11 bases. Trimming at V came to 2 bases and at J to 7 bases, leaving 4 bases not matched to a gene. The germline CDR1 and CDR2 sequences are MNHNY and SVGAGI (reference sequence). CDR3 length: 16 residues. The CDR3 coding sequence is TGTGCCAGCAGTTACACCAGGACAGGGGGCAATTCACCCCTCCACTTT. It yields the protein CASSYTRTGGNSPLHF.

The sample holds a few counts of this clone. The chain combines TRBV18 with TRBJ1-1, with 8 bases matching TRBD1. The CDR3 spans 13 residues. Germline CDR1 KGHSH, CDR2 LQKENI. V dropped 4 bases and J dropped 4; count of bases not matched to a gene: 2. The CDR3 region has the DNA TGTGCCAGCTCACAGGGACAGGTCACTGAAGCTTTCTTT. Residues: CASSQGQVTEAFF.

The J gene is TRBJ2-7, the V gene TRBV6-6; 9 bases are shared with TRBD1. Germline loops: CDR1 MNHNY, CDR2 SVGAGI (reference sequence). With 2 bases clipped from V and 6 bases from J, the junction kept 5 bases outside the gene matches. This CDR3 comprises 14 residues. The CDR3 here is CASSYGTGYAEQYF. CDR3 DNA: TGTGCCAGCAGTTACGGGACAGGGTATGCCGAGCAGTACTTC.

The CDR3 protein is CASEFDGQGRQPQHF. The CDR3 DNA sequence: TGTGCCAGCGAATTTGATGGACAGGGGAGACAGCCCCAGCATTTT. This sequence joins TRBV5-8 and TRBJ1-5; TRBD1 matches 9 bases. This CDR3 contains 15 residues. CDR1 and CDR2 from the germline V gene are SGHTS and YDEGEE. Trimming took 7 bases from V and 7 from J; bases not matched to a gene: 12.

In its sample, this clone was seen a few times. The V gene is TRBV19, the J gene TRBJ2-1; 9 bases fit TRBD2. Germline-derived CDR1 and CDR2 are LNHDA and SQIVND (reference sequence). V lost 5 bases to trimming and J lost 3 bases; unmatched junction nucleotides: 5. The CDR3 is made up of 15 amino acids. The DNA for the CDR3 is TGTGCCAGTAGTTTGCAAGCGGGGGGCTACAATGAGCAGTTCTTC. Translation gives CASSLQAGGYNEQFF. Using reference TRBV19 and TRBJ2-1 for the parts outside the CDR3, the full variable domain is DGGITQSPKYLFRKEGQNVTLSCEQNLNHDAMYWYRQDPGQGLRLIYYSQIVNDFQKGDIAEGYSVSREKKESFPLTVTSAQKNPTAFYLCASSLQAGGYNEQFFGPGTRLTVL.